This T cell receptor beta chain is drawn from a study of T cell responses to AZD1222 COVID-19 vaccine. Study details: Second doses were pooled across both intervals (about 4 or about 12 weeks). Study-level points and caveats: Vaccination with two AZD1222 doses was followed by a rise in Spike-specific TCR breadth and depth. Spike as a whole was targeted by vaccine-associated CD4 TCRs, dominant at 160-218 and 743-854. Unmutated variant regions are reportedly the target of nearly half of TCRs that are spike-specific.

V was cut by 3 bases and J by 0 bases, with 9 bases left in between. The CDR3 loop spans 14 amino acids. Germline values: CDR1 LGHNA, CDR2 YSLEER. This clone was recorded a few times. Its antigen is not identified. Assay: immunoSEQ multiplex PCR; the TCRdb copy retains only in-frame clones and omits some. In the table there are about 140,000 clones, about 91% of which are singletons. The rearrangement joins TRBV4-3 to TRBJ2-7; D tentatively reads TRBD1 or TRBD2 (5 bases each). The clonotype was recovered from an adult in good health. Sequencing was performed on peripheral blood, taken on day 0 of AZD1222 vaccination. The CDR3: CASSHRDASYEQYF. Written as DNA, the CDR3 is TGCGCCAGCAGCCACCGGGACGCCTCCTACGAGCAGTACTTC.